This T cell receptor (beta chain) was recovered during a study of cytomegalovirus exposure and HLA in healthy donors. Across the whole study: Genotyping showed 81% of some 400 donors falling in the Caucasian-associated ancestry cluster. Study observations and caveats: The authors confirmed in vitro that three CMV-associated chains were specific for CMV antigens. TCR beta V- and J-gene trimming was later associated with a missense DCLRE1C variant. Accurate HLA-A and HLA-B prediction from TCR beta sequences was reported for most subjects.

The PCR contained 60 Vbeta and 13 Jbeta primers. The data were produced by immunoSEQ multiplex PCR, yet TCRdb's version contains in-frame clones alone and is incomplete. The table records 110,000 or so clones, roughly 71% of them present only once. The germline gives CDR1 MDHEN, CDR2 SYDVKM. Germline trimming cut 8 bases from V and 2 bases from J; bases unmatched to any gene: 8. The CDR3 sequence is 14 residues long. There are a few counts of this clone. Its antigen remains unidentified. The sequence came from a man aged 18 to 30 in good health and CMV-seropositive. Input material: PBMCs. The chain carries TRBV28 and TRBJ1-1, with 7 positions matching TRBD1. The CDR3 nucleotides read TGTGCCAGCCGATCCCCAGGGGGTAACACTGAAGCTTTCTTT. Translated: CASRSPGGNTEAFF.